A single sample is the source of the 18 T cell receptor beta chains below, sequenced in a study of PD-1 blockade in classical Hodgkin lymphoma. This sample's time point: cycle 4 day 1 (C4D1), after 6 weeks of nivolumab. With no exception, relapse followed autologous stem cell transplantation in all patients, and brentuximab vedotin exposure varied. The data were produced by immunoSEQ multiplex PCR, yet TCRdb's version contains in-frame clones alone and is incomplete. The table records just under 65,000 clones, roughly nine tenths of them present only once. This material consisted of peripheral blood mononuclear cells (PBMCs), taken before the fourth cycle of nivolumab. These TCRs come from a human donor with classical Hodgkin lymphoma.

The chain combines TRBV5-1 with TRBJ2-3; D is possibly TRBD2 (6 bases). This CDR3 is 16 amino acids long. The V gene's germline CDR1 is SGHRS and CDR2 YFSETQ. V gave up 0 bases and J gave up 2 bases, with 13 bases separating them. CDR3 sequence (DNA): TGCGCCAGCAGCTTGGGACTAGACCTATCCACAGATACGCAGTATTTT. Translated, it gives CASSLGLDLSTDTQYF.

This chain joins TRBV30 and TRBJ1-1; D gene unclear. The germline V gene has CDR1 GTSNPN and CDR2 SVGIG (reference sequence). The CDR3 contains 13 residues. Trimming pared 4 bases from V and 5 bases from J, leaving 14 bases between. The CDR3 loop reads CAWKLGRATEAFF. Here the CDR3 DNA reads TGTGCCTGGAAACTGGGGAGGGCGACTGAAGCTTTCTTT.

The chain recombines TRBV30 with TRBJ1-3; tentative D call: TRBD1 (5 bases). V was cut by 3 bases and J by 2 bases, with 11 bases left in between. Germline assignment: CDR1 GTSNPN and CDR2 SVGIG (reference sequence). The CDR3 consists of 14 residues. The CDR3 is CAWSGSRAGNTIYF. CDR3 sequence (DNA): TGTGCCTGGAGCGGATCCAGGGCTGGAAACACCATATATTTT.

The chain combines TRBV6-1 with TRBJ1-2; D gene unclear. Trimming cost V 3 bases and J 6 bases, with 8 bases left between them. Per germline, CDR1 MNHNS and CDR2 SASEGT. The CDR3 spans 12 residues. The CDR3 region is CASSDRSHGYTF. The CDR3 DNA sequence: TGTGCCAGCAGTGACAGGAGTCATGGCTACACCTTC.

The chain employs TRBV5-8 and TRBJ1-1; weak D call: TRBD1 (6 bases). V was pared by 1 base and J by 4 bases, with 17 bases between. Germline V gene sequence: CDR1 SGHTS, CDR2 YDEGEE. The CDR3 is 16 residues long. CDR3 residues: CASSLRTGSWGTEAFF. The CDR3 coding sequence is TGTGCCAGCAGCTTGAGAACAGGGAGTTGGGGCACTGAAGCTTTCTTT.

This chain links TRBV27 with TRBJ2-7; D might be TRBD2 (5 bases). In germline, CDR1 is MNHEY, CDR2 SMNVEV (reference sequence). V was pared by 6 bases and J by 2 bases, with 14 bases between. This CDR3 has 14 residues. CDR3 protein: CASSPHLGTYEQYF. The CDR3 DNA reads TGTGCCAGCAGCCCTCACCTCGGGACCTACGAGCAGTACTTC.

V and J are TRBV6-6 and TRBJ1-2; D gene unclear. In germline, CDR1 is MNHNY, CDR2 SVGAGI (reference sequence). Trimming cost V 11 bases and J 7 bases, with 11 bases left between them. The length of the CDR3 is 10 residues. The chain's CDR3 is CAAGEVGYTF. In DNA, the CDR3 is TGTGCCGCCGGGGAGGTTGGCTACACCTTC.

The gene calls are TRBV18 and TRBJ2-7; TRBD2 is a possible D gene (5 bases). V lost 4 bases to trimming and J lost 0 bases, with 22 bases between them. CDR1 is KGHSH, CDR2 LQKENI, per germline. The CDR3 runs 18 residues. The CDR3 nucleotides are TGTGCCAGCTCACAGGTTGGTGAAGGGAGCCTTATCTCCTACGAGCAGTACTTC. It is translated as CASSQVGEGSLISYEQYF. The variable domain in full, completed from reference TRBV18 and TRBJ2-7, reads NAGVMQNPRHLVRRRGQEARLRCSPMKGHSHVYWYRQLPEEGLKFMVYLQKENIIDESGMPKERFSAEFPKEGPSILRIQQVVRGDSAAYFCASSQVGEGSLISYEQYFGPGTRLTVT.

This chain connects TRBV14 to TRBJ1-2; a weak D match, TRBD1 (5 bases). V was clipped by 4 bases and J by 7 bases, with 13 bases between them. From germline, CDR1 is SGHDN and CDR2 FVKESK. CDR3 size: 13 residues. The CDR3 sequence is CASSPIPGGGYTF. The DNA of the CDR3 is TGTGCCAGCAGCCCCATCCCCGGGGGTGGCTACACCTTC.

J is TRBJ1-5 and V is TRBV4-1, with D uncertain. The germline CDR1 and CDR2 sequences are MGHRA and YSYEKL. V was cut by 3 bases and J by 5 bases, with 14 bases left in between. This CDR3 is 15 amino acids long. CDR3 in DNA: TGCGCCAGCAGCCATCAACTTTTCAGCTATCAGCCCCAGCATTTT. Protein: CASSHQLFSYQPQHF.

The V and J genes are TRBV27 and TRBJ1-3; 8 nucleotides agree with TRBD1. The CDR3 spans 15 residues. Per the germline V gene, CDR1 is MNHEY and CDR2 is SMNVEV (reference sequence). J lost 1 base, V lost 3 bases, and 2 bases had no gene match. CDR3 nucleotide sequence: TGTGCCAGCAGTTTGGGGACAGGATCTGGAAACACCATATATTTT. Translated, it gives CASSLGTGSGNTIYF.

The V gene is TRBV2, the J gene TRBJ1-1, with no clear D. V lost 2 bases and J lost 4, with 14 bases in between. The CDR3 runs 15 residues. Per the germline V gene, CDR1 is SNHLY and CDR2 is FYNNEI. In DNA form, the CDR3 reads TGTGCCAGCAGTGAACGGTTAATCCTGGTCACTGAAGCTTTCTTT. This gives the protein CASSERLILVTEAFF.

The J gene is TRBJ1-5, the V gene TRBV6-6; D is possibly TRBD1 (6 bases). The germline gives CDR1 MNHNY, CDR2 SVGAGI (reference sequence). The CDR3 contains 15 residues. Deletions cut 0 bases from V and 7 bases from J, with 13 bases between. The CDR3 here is CASSYSRQAPQPQHF. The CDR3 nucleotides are TGTGCCAGCAGTTACTCGAGACAGGCCCCCCAGCCCCAGCATTTT.

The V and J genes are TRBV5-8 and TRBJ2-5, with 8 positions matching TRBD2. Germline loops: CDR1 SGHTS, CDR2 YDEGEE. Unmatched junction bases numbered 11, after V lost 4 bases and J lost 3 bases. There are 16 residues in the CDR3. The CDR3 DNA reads TGTGCCAGCAGCCCCCGGGGAGGACTAGCAGAAGAGACCCAGTACTTC. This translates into CASSPRGGLAEETQYF. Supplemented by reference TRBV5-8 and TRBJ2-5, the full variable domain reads EAGVTQSPTHLIKTRGQQATLRCSPISGHTSVYWYQQALGLGLQFLLWYDEGEERNRGNFPPRFSGRQFPNYSSELNVNALELEDSALYLCASSPRGGLAEETQYFGPGTRLLVL.

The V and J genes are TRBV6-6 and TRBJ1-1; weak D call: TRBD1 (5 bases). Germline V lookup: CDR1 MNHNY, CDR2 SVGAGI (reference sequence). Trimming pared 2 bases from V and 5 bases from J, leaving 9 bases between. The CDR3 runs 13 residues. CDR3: CASSYGSGTEAFF. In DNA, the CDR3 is TGTGCCAGCAGTTACGGGTCAGGGACTGAAGCTTTCTTT.

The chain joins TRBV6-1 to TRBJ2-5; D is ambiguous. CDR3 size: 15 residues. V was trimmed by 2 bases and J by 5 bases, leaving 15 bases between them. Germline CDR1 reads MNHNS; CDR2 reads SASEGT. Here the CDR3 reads CASSENGLTGETQYF. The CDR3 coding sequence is TGTGCCAGCAGTGAAAACGGCCTGACCGGGGAGACCCAGTACTTC.

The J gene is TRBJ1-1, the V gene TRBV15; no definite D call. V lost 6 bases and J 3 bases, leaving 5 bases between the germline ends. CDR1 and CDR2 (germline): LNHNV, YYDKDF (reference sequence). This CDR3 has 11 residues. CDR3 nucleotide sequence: TGTGCCACCAGGACCCACACTGAAGCTTTCTTT. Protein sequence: CATRTHTEAFF. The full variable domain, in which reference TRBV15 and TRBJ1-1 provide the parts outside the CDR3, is DAMVIQNPRYQVTQFGKPVTLSCSQTLNHNVMYWYQQKSSQAPKLLFHYYDKDFNNEADTPDNFQSRRPNTSFCFLDIRSPGLGDTAMYLCATRTHTEAFFGQGTRLTVV.

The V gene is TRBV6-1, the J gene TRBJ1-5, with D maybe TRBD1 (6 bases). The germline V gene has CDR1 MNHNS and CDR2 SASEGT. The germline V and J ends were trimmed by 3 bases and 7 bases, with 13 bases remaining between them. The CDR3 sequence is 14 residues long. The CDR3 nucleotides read TGTGCCAGCAGTGACAGGGGAGCGGAACAGCCCCAGCATTTT. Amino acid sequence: CASSDRGAEQPQHF.